This TCR beta chain was sequenced in a study of blood T cell repertoires in COVID-19. Study-level background: Samples taken during acute and convalescent COVID-19 were collected in the United States, Italy and Spain. T cells, B-cell-depleted T cells, or PBMCs provided the cDNA or gDNA that served as material.

Sequencing used immunoSEQ multiplex PCR; TCRdb keeps in-frame clones, though not all of them. This sample carries under 140,000 clones, around nine tenths of them seen once, and the ten largest clones take around 3.2%. The V and J ends lost 0 bases and 2 bases, in that order; junction bases with no gene match: 7. Germline V lookup: CDR1 LNHDA, CDR2 SQIVND (reference sequence). The CDR3 totals 17 residues. The sequence was collected from a woman aged 45 to 65 with acute or convalescent COVID-19. Sequenced sample: peripheral blood. This rearrangement joins TRBV19 to TRBJ1-2; 9 bases fit TRBD1. The CDR3, as DNA: TGTGCCAGTAGTATAGATCCTAACAGGGGGCTAAACTATGGCTACACCTTC. Protein product: CASSIDPNRGLNYGYTF.